These T cell receptor beta chains were read from a single sample in a study of T cells in Graves' hyperthyroidism and ophthalmopathy. TCRdb reanalysed the multiplex PCR reads using MiXCR and keeps one entry per CDR3 protein. The table records fewer than 400,000 distinct CDR3 sequences, over 11% of them present only once. Material: blood. The receptors were gathered from a man between 50 and 59 years old with Graves' ophthalmopathy. The CDR3 runs from the conserved cysteine through the conserved F or W. The D gene is left open where the match is weak. Size tells how often a clone was seen (once, few, many) or the class of an expanded clone, and some rows leave it out.

CDR3 DNA | CDR3 protein | J gene | V gene | D gene | clone size
TGTGCCAGCTCACCGGCAGGGACATCAGATACGCAGTATTTT | CASSPAGTSDTQYF | TRBJ2-3 | TRBV18 | - | -
TGTGCCAGCAGCTCATCGGGACTAATCTACGAGCAGTACTTC | CASSSSGLIYEQYF | TRBJ2-7 | TRBV7-2 | TRBD2 | -
TGTGCCAGCAGCCAAGATCGGGGGGGGACAGGGGATCTGGCCCTCCACTTT | CASSQDRGGTGDLALHF | TRBJ1-6 | TRBV3-1 | TRBD1 | few
TGTGCCACCAGCATGGACAGCCCCTATAGCAATCAGCCCCAGCATTTT | CATSMDSPYSNQPQHF | TRBJ1-5 | TRBV15 | - | once
TGTGCCTGGAGGGGGACTGGGGGGGGCCCGAACACTGAAGCTTTCTTT | CAWRGTGGGPNTEAFF | TRBJ1-1 | TRBV30 | - | few
TGCGCCAGCAGCTTGGTGGGGGACTACGAGCAGTACTTC | CASSLVGDYEQYF | TRBJ2-7 | TRBV5-1 | - | many
TGTGCCAGCAGCTTCGTCTTGGGCACAGATACGCAGTATTTT | CASSFVLGTDTQYF | TRBJ2-3 | TRBV28 | - | few
TGCAGCGTGAACGGGTTAGGGACAGCGCAAACCTCCTATGGCTACACCTTC | CSVNGLGTAQTSYGYTF | TRBJ1-2 | TRBV29-1 | TRBD1 | few
TGTGCCAGCAGCTCGGGACAGGCTAGCACAGATACGCAGTATTTT | CASSSGQASTDTQYF | TRBJ2-3 | TRBV5-5 | TRBD1 | many
TGCGCCAGCAGCTTGCGACTAGCGGGAGTAAGGGCGAATGAGCAGTTCTTC | CASSLRLAGVRANEQFF | TRBJ2-1 | TRBV5-1 | TRBD2 | many
TGTGCCAGCTCAAAAAGGGGGCATGAGCAGTTCTTC | CASSKRGHEQFF | TRBJ2-1 | TRBV12-3/TRBV12-4 | TRBD1 | many
TGCAGCGTTGAAGATCCTAGTAGGGGGAGGAACACTGAAGCTTTCTTT | CSVEDPSRGRNTEAFF | TRBJ1-1 | TRBV29-1 | - | few
TGCAGTGCGCCGGGACAGGGTTCCGGGGAGCTGTTTTTT | CSAPGQGSGELFF | TRBJ2-2 | TRBV20-1 | TRBD1 | many
TGTGCCAGCGCGCCGGGACTAGCGGGTTTGAGCACAGATACGCAGTATTTT | CASAPGLAGLSTDTQYF | TRBJ2-3 | TRBV18 | TRBD2 | -
TGTGCCAGCAGCCCGGGACAGGGTGCCGAGCAGTACTTC | CASSPGQGAEQYF | TRBJ2-7 | TRBV7-6 | TRBD1 | many
TGTGCTAGTGGTTTGACAGGTCGAATACAATCCTACAATGAGCAGTTCTTC | CASGLTGRIQSYNEQFF | TRBJ2-1 | TRBV12-5 | - | many
TGTGCCAGCAGTTTAGAGCCGGGATTGGGCAATCAGCCCCAGCATTTT | CASSLEPGLGNQPQHF | TRBJ1-5 | TRBV7-3 | - | -
TGCGCCAGCAGAGATCGCGGGGGTGCTGGCTACGAGCAGTACTTC | CASRDRGGAGYEQYF | TRBJ2-7 | TRBV5-1 | TRBD2 | -
TGTGCCAGCAGCCAAGACGGCACGCTAGCCAAAAACATTCAGTACTTC | CASSQDGTLAKNIQYF | TRBJ2-4 | TRBV3-1 | - | many
TGCAGTGCTAGAACGACAGGGGTATATAATTCACCCCTCCACTTT | CSARTTGVYNSPLHF | TRBJ1-6 | TRBV20-1 | TRBD1 | -
TGTGCCAGCAGCTTATGGGCAGGGTCAGGCAATCAGCCCCAGCATTTT | CASSLWAGSGNQPQHF | TRBJ1-5 | TRBV7-2 | - | many
TGTGCCAGCAGCAAACTACAGGGAAGATATAATTCACCCCTCCACTTT | CASSKLQGRYNSPLHF | TRBJ1-6 | TRBV27 | - | few
TGTGCCAGCTCACCACCGTTACAGTATGAGCAGTTCTTC | CASSPPLQYEQFF | TRBJ2-1 | TRBV18 | - | many
TGTGCCAGCAGCCAAGTTGCGGGACTAGCGGGAGGGCGGCCCGAGCAGTACTTC | CASSQVAGLAGGRPEQYF | TRBJ2-7 | TRBV3-1 | TRBD2 | few
TGTGCCAGCAGCTTAGGATTTGGGAATGGCTACACCTTC | CASSLGFGNGYTF | TRBJ1-2 | TRBV7-6 | - | -
TGTGCCAGCTCACCAATACCCAAGGCAGATACGCAGTATTTT | CASSPIPKADTQYF | TRBJ2-3 | TRBV18 | - | many
TGTGCCTGGGCTCCCGAAACAGGGGACGGGGCCGGGGAGCTGTTTTTT | CAWAPETGDGAGELFF | TRBJ2-2 | TRBV30 | TRBD1 | many
TGCGCCAGCAGCCCCGCGGTTGATCTACGACTCACCGGGGAGCTGTTTTTT | CASSPAVDLRLTGELFF | TRBJ2-2 | TRBV5-1 | - | -
TGTGCCAGCAGCCTTGAGACTAGCGGGAGTAATGAGCAGTTCTTC | CASSLETSGSNEQFF | TRBJ2-1 | TRBV11-2 | TRBD2 | -
TGCGCCAGCAGCTGGGGACAGGCCGGGGGTGAGCAGTTCTTC | CASSWGQAGGEQFF | TRBJ2-1 | TRBV5-1 | TRBD1 | few
TGTGCCAGCAGTGGATCGCGGAGCGCGAACACCGGGGAGCTGTTTTTT | CASSGSRSANTGELFF | TRBJ2-2 | TRBV25-1 | - | few
TGTGCCAGCAGCCCAGGGGGCGTCGGTGAAAAACTGTTTTTT | CASSPGGVGEKLFF | TRBJ1-4 | TRBV28 | TRBD1 | many
TGTGCTAGCAGCACCATATCAGGGGAGGAGACCCAGTACTTC | CASSTISGEETQYF | TRBJ2-5 | TRBV7-7 | - | many
TGCGCCAGCAGCTTCCGAGAAACTAGCGGAAAAGCCTACGAGCAGTACTTC | CASSFRETSGKAYEQYF | TRBJ2-7 | TRBV5-1 | TRBD2 | many
TGCAGTGCTAGATTGGCTAGCGGGAGTACGCAGTATTTT | CSARLASGSTQYF | TRBJ2-3 | TRBV20-1 | TRBD2 | many
TGCAGTGCTGAAGGACAGGGATCCTACGAGCAGTACTTC | CSAEGQGSYEQYF | TRBJ2-7 | TRBV20-1 | TRBD1 | -
TGTACCAGCAGCTTAGAAGGGACAGGGGTCGCTGAAGCTTTCTTT | CTSSLEGTGVAEAFF | TRBJ1-1 | TRBV11-2 | TRBD1 | few
TGTGCCAGCAGTCCCAAAGAGGGCTCCTACGAGCAGTACTTC | CASSPKEGSYEQYF | TRBJ2-7 | TRBV27 | - | few
TGTGTCAGCAGCTTAGGAGCGAGGACAGATACGCAGTATTTT | CVSSLGARTDTQYF | TRBJ2-3 | TRBV7-9 | - | -
TGTGCCAGCAGCCTCATACCGGGACAGAAGTACTTC | CASSLIPGQKYF | TRBJ2-7 | TRBV14 | TRBD1 | few
TGTGCCATCAGTGAGGAGGACAGGGGCCGGGGAGCGGCCCAGTACTTC | CAISEEDRGRGAAQYF | TRBJ2-5 | TRBV10-3 | TRBD1 | -
TGCAGCGCGTATGGGGTCTATGGCTACACCTTC | CSAYGVYGYTF | TRBJ1-2 | TRBV29-1 | - | many
TGTGCCACCGGTCGTTCACAGGGAAGCGAGACCCAGTACTTC | CATGRSQGSETQYF | TRBJ2-5 | TRBV6-1 | - | -
TGTGCCAGCAGTTGGACAGGGTTGGTCTCTGAGCAGTTCTTC | CASSWTGLVSEQFF | TRBJ2-1 | TRBV28 | TRBD1 | many
TGTGCCAGCAGTGTTCCGGGACAGGGGGACTACGAGCAGTACTTC | CASSVPGQGDYEQYF | TRBJ2-7 | TRBV28 | TRBD1 | many
TGTGCCTGGAGTGTCGTAGGGGGTCAGCCCCAGCATTTT | CAWSVVGGQPQHF | TRBJ1-5 | TRBV30 | - | many
TGTGCCACCAGTGATGGCGGACAGGGGGCGGGCGAGCAGTACTTC | CATSDGGQGAGEQYF | TRBJ2-7 | TRBV24-1 | TRBD1 | few
TGTGCCAGCACGTCTGAGGGCCCGCCGACGCATGGTACGCAGTATTTT | CASTSEGPPTHGTQYF | TRBJ2-3 | TRBV6-1 | - | few